Described below is a single T cell receptor (beta chain) sequence and its context. Its antigen is unidentified. Distinct nucleotide sequences in the sample also encode this CDR3. The sample belongs to a study of beta chain features in type 1 diabetes. Study findings and constraints: Shortening that was moderate but significant affected the TCRB CDR3s of Type 1 diabetes patients in all four CD4+ subsets. PCR could preferentially amplify shorter templates, alike in patients and controls.

Each of the sorted populations had a purity greater than 98%. The whole isolated RNA underwent reverse transcription, so sequencing captured expressed TCRB transcripts. Sequencing was performed with immunoSEQ multiplex PCR; in TCRdb, only in-frame clones are kept and a portion is missing. The data hold some 640,000 clones, with over 12% observed a single time. The sequence derives from a man in his late teens or twenties with type 1 diabetes. Sequences were obtained from naive CD4+ T cells from blood.

CDR3 sequence: CASSLASDSPLHF. The CDR3 region has the DNA TGTGCCAGCAGCTTAGCGTCCGATTCACCCCTCCACTTT. The V and J genes are TRBV7-9 and TRBJ1-6, with no clear D. Germline CDR1 and CDR2: SEHNR and FQNEAQ (reference sequence). Trimming removed 0 bases from V and 8 bases from J, with 5 bases in between. The CDR3 is made up of 13 amino acids. Drawing the rest from reference TRBV7-9 and TRBJ1-6, the complete variable domain is DTGVSQNPRHKITKRGQNVTFRCDPISEHNRLYWYRQTLGQGPEFLTYFQNEAQLEKSRLLSDRFSAERPKGSFSTLEIQRTEQGDSAMYLCASSLASDSPLHFGNGTRLTVT.